This is a list of T cell receptor beta chains from one sample in a study of OX40 agonist ivuxolimab in advanced cancers. Method: immunoSEQ multiplex PCR; TCRdb's copy keeps in-frame clones and lacks some. The sample consists of 30,000 to 45,000 clones, almost 85% of them appearing once. Specimen: CD4+ or CD8+ T cells sorted from blood, collected in a trial of the OX40 agonist ivuxolimab. These receptors originate from an adult with an advanced solid tumor such as melanoma, head and neck, liver or kidney cancer. CDR3s include the opening cysteine and the closing phenylalanine or tryptophan. The D gene is left open where the match is weak.

TRBJ2-5	TRBD2	TRBV7-3	TGTGCCAGCAGCTTGACTAGCGGGGGGGATGAGACCCAGTACTTC	CASSLTSGGDETQYF
TRBJ2-7	-	TRBV5-1	TGCGCCAGCAGCTTGGAGGGGGACTACGAGCAGTACTTC	CASSLEGDYEQYF
TRBJ1-2	-	TRBV6-1	TGTGCCAGCAGTGAGGCCTACTATGGCTACACCTTC	CASSEAYYGYTF
TRBJ1-4	-	TRBV9	TGTGCCAGCAGCCTAGGACCTCTAACTACTTATGAAAAACTGTTTTTT	CASSLGPLTTYEKLFF
TRBJ2-3	-	TRBV5-1	TGCGCCAGCAGCTTGACGTCAGATACGCAGTATTTT	CASSLTSDTQYF
TRBJ1-2	-	TRBV20-1	TGCAGTGTTCCCAGACGGCCCGGCTACACCTTC	CSVPRRPGYTF
TRBJ2-1	TRBD2	TRBV25-1	TGTGCCAGCGATCGGCCTAGCGGGAGGTTTGGGCATGAGCAGTTCTTC	CASDRPSGRFGHEQFF
TRBJ2-1	TRBD1	TRBV6-6	TGTGCCAGCAGCACCCGGGACAGACTATACAATGAGCAGTTCTTC	CASSTRDRLYNEQFF
TRBJ1-4	TRBD1	TRBV28	TGTGCCAGCAGTTTCCGGGACAGGGGAGAAAAACTGTTTTTT	CASSFRDRGEKLFF
TRBJ2-2	TRBD2	TRBV28	TGTGCCAGCAGTTTCGGGGGGGGTAGCGGGGGAGCCACCGGGGAGCTGTTTTTT	CASSFGGGSGGATGELFF
TRBJ2-1	TRBD1	TRBV7-8	TGTGCCAGCAGCTTAGTTGGCCAGGGGGTAAGGGAGCAGTTCTTC	CASSLVGQGVREQFF
TRBJ2-7	-	TRBV5-6	TGTGCCAGCAGCCCGGGGCCCGGGTACGAGCAGTACTTC	CASSPGPGYEQYF